This T cell receptor beta chain was identified in a study of blood T cell repertoires in COVID-19. Overall study: The United States, Italy and Spain were the sources of the acute and convalescent COVID-19 samples. Nucleic acid was either cDNA or gDNA, and it came from T cells, B-cell-depleted T cells, or PBMCs.

Per the germline V gene, CDR1 is ENHRY and CDR2 is SYGVKD. V shed 4 bases and J shed 2 bases, with 8 bases lying between them. This CDR3 comprises 13 residues. Original processing notes: Quantification of nucleated cells was approximated via reference gene primer amplification. TCRdb keeps only in-frame clones here, not all; method: immunoSEQ multiplex PCR. Clonal size and the V and J genes are those of that table, whereas D and trimming came from the DNA. Seen here are over 300,000 clones, 65% to 90% observed once, and the top ten hold roughly 7%. This chain links TRBV10-3 with TRBJ2-5; no definite D call. The TCR sequence derives from a human donor in a cohort sampled during active COVID-19. The sample comprised peripheral blood. As DNA, the CDR3 is TGTGCCATCAGTGCCGCTATACAAGAGACCCAGTACTTC. Protein sequence: CAISAAIQETQYF.